Listed here are 31 T cell receptor beta chains from one sample, sequenced in a study of blood T cell repertoires in COVID-19 (dated by TCRdb to about 2020). The library was built by means of the immunoSEQ multiplex PCR assay. Not all clones reach the TCRdb copy of this immuneACCESS table, which keeps in-frame sequences only. Checked studies attribute under half of the gap to unresolved V genes and leave the rest unexplained. For this sample there are roughly 120,000 clones; 70% to 90% appear just once. The ten biggest clones cover approximately 3.6% of the sample. Sequenced input: peripheral blood. Receptors were obtained from a middle-aged man with acute or convalescent COVID-19.

This clone was counted a single time. This chain uses TRBV29-1 with TRBJ2-3, with D tentatively TRBD1 (7 bases). V lost 5 bases and J lost 4, with 16 bases in between. The germline V gene has CDR1 SQVTM and CDR2 ANQGSEA. There are 14 residues in the CDR3. The CDR3 nucleotides read TGCAGCGTTTTTGGGGCCAGGGGGGCAGATACGCAGTATTTT. Translation: CSVFGARGADTQYF.

This chain links TRBV3-1 (or the pseudogene TRBV3-2) with TRBJ2-2, with 14 nucleotides matching TRBD2. V lost 5 bases to trimming and J lost 4 bases; unmatched junction nucleotides: 9. The CDR3 is made up of 18 amino acids. Germline values: CDR1 LGHDT, CDR2 YNNKEL (reference sequence). The DNA of the CDR3 is TGTGCCAGCAGCGCTCCGGGACTAGCGGGGGCCACCACCGGGGAGCTGTTTTTT. Encoded protein: CASSAPGLAGATTGELFF.

The chain couples TRBV7-2 to TRBJ1-3; D is perhaps TRBD1 (5 bases). The CDR3 runs to 16 residues. V shed 0 bases and J shed 0 bases, with 9 bases lying between them. CDR1 and CDR2 from the germline V gene are SGHTA and FQGNSA. Here the CDR3 reads CASSLAGGASGNTIYF. DNA for the CDR3: TGTGCCAGCAGCTTAGCGGGAGGGGCCTCTGGAAACACCATATATTTT.

The V and J genes are TRBV27 and TRBJ1-1; TRBD1 is a possible D gene (6 bases). The V gene lost 7 bases and the J gene lost 5 bases, with 23 bases spanning the gap. Germline CDR1 is MNHEY and CDR2 is SMNVEV (reference sequence). CDR3 size: 16 residues. The CDR3 region is CASNSPSQGRETEAFF. The CDR3 nucleotides are TGTGCCAGCAATTCCCCAAGCCAGGGGCGCGAAACTGAAGCTTTCTTT.

This clone has only a few counts. The V gene is TRBV7-3, the J gene TRBJ2-2; no reliable D call. Trimming removed 3 bases from V and 8 bases from J, with 13 bases in between. The CDR3 has 14 amino acids. Germline-derived CDR1 and CDR2 are SGHTA and FQGTGA. This CDR3 is CASSFGFLVGELFF. The CDR3 nucleotides are TGTGCCAGCAGCTTCGGTTTTTTGGTGGGGGAGCTGTTTTTT.

This rearrangement joins TRBV24-1 to TRBJ1-2; no definite D call. The CDR3 runs to 11 residues. Per germline, CDR1 KGHDR and CDR2 SFDVKD. Trimming removed 1 base from V and 9 bases from J, with 5 bases in between. The CDR3 region is CATSDFRSYTF. The DNA for the CDR3 is TGTGCCACCAGTGATTTCCGTAGCTACACCTTC.

V is TRBV6-2 or TRBV6-3 and J is TRBJ2-1; possible D gene TRBD2, 7 bases. The CDR3 length is 11 residues. The V gene lost 4 bases and the J gene lost 15 bases, with 13 bases spanning the gap. CDR1 and CDR2 (germline): MNHEY, SVGEGT. CDR3 DNA: TGTGCCAGCAGTTCCCGCGGGGGCGGGTTCTTC. It is translated as CASSSRGGGFF.

The sample holds one count of this clone. V gene TRBV2 combines with J gene TRBJ1-2, with 7 bases aligning to TRBD1. CDR3 size: 13 residues. After removal of 6 bases from V and 7 bases from J, the junction contained 8 bases not matched to a gene. The V gene's germline CDR1 is SNHLY and CDR2 FYNNEI. CDR3 DNA sequence: TGTGCCAGCAGCTTAGGGACAGTCCCTGGCTACACCTTC. It codes for CASSLGTVPGYTF.

The rearrangement joins TRBV14 to TRBJ1-1; D possibly corresponds to TRBD1 (5 bases). V was cut by 0 bases and J by 5 bases, with 16 bases left in between. Per the germline V gene, CDR1 is SGHDN and CDR2 is FVKESK. The CDR3 length is 16 residues. The CDR3 loop is CASSQDLVQGGTEAFF. In DNA, the CDR3 is TGTGCCAGCAGCCAAGATCTTGTCCAGGGTGGGACTGAAGCTTTCTTT.

The chain links TRBV7-2 to TRBJ1-1, with 7 bases matching TRBD1. The ends lost 8 bases at V and 8 bases at J; junction bases unmatched: 5. Germline V gene lookup returns CDR1 SGHTA and CDR2 FQGNSA. CDR3 size: 11 residues. The CDR3 loop is CASDRDSEAFF. For the CDR3, the DNA is TGTGCCAGCGACCGGGACAGCGAAGCTTTCTTT.

V is TRBV18 and J is TRBJ2-7; 9 bases agree with TRBD1. Germline V gives CDR1 KGHSH, CDR2 LQKENI. The ends lost 3 bases at V and 4 bases at J; junction bases unmatched: 4. This CDR3 contains 14 residues. The CDR3 sequence is CASSPRQGVYEQYF. CDR3 bases: TGTGCCAGCTCACCCCGACAGGGGGTTTACGAGCAGTACTTC.

This sequence joins TRBV30 and TRBJ1-4, with D uncertain. Germline-derived CDR1 and CDR2 are GTSNPN and SVGIG (reference sequence). CDR3 length: 14 amino acids. Between the trimmed V and J ends, which lost 0 bases and 10 bases, there was a span of 15 bases. As DNA, the CDR3 is TGTGCCTGGAGTGTAGGCGGAACTGGTGGAAAACTGTTTTTT. Its protein product is CAWSVGGTGGKLFF. Supplemented by reference TRBV30 and TRBJ1-4, the full variable domain reads SQTIHQWPATLVQPVGSPLSLECTVEGTSNPNLYWYRQAAGRGLQLLFYSVGIGQISSEVPQNLSASRPQDRQFILSSKKLLLSDSGFYLCAWSVGGTGGKLFFGSGTQLSVL.

The V and J genes are TRBV10-3 and TRBJ2-3; D remains ambiguous. From germline, CDR1 is ENHRY and CDR2 SYGVKD. The V end was cut by 7 bases, the J end by 1 base, with 15 bases between. CDR3 size: 15 residues. CDR3 amino acids: CAIMSPERGTDTQYF. CDR3 bases: TGTGCCATCATGTCCCCCGAACGGGGCACAGATACGCAGTATTTT.

This chain joins TRBV24-1 and TRBJ2-5; the match to TRBD1 covers 7 bases. V lost 3 bases, J lost 6 bases, and 15 bases stayed unmatched. The CDR3 length is 17 residues. Germline CDR1 KGHDR, CDR2 SFDVKD. The CDR3 DNA reads TGTGCCACCAGTGATAGGGGGATAAGGACAGGCGAGCAGACCCAGTACTTC. Translating it yields CATSDRGIRTGEQTQYF.

The V call is TRBV19, the J call TRBJ2-7; 7 nucleotides align to TRBD2. Germline V gene sequence: CDR1 LNHDA, CDR2 SQIVND (reference sequence). The J segment lost 1 base and the V segment lost 3 bases, leaving 3 bases of the junction unmatched. The CDR3 has 14 residues. The CDR3 DNA reads TGTGCCAGTAGTATGCGGGGGACGTCCTACGAGCAGTACTTC. This codes for CASSMRGTSYEQYF.

V and J are TRBV4-1 and TRBJ2-7; 10 bases line up with TRBD2. J gave up 4 bases and V 1 base, and 13 bases lay outside the gene matches. Germline assignment: CDR1 MGHRA and CDR2 YSYEKL. The CDR3 runs 18 residues. The chain's CDR3 is CASSQVPPESGGVYEQYF. The CDR3 DNA is TGCGCCAGCAGCCAAGTCCCCCCGGAGAGCGGGGGGGTTTACGAGCAGTACTTC.

The V call is TRBV2, the J call TRBJ2-7; 10 nucleotides align to TRBD1. V shed 6 bases, J shed 5 bases, and the junction held 7 bases outside the gene matches. This CDR3 has 14 residues. Germline V gene lookup returns CDR1 SNHLY and CDR2 FYNNEI. CDR3 region: CASRRTGTGDEQYF. In nucleotides, the CDR3 is TGTGCCAGCAGACGAACCGGGACAGGGGACGAGCAGTACTTC.

The chain links TRBV27 to TRBJ2-3, with D perhaps matching TRBD1 (5 bases). Trimming pared 8 bases from V and 8 bases from J, leaving 14 bases between. The V gene's germline CDR1 is MNHEY and CDR2 SMNVEV (reference sequence). This CDR3 spans 12 amino acids. For the CDR3, the DNA is TGTGCCAGCGGCCCAAGCCAGGGTACGCAGTATTTT. Translation gives CASGPSQGTQYF.

V gene TRBV4-2 combines with J gene TRBJ1-5, with a weak D call TRBD1 (5 bases). V was clipped by 0 bases and J by 3 bases, with 12 bases between them. This CDR3 comprises 16 residues. The germline CDR1 and CDR2 sequences are LGHNA and YNFKEQ. The CDR3 loop reads CASSQDLGGINQPQHF. The CDR3 DNA follows: TGTGCCAGCAGCCAAGATCTGGGGGGGATCAATCAGCCCCAGCATTTT.

The chain has TRBV5-1 and TRBJ2-3, with 8 bases that match TRBD2. This CDR3 comprises 16 residues. CDR1 and CDR2 (germline): SGHRS, YFSETQ. V lost 1 base and J lost 4; bases outside the gene matches: 8. Written as DNA, the CDR3 is TGCGCCAGCAGCTTGAGTGACACACTAGCGGCAGATACGCAGTATTTT. It is translated as CASSLSDTLAADTQYF.

This clone was detected once. The rearrangement uses TRBV7-9 and TRBJ2-2; 10 bases map to TRBD1. V lost 5 bases and J lost 3; bases outside the gene matches: 6. Germline CDR1 reads SEHNR; CDR2 reads FQNEAQ (reference sequence). This CDR3 has 16 amino acids. The CDR3 reads CASSIPTGGDTGELFF. CDR3 DNA: TGTGCCAGCAGCATACCGACAGGGGGCGACACCGGGGAGCTGTTTTTT. The whole variable domain, filled in from reference TRBV7-9 and TRBJ2-2, reads DTGVSQNPRHKITKRGQNVTFRCDPISEHNRLYWYRQTLGQGPEFLTYFQNEAQLEKSRLLSDRFSAERPKGSFSTLEIQRTEQGDSAMYLCASSIPTGGDTGELFFGEGSRLTVL.

This clone was observed a handful of times. This chain joins TRBV2 and TRBJ1-6; 7 nucleotides match TRBD1. The germline V gene has CDR1 SNHLY and CDR2 FYNNEI. The CDR3 spans 14 residues. Trimming at V came to 6 bases and at J to 5 bases, leaving 4 bases not matched to a gene. The CDR3 nucleotides read TGTGCCAGCAGGGGGACAGCAGATAATTCACCCCTCCACTTT. Amino acid sequence: CASRGTADNSPLHF.

This clone was recorded only once. The chain has TRBV5-5 and TRBJ1-1; D uncertain. V was shortened by 2 bases and J by 5 bases, with 7 bases between the two germline ends. The CDR3 spans 12 residues. Germline V gene lookup returns CDR1 SGHKS and CDR2 YYEKEE (reference sequence). The CDR3 loop is CASSFSGTEAFF. CDR3 sequence (DNA): TGTGCCAGCAGCTTCTCGGGGACTGAAGCTTTCTTT.

The chain is built from TRBV4-3 and TRBJ2-7; D possibly corresponds to TRBD2 (5 bases). This CDR3 has 15 residues. In germline, CDR1 is LGHNA, CDR2 YSLEER. Trimming shortened V by 4 bases and J by 2 bases, and 15 bases separated the two germline ends. CDR3 coding DNA: TGCGCCAGCAGCCTTGATGTGTGGGGAGCCTACGAGCAGTACTTC. It yields the protein CASSLDVWGAYEQYF.

V gene TRBV4-3 combines with J gene TRBJ2-7; tentative D call: TRBD2 (7 bases). The CDR3 is made up of 15 amino acids. The germline gives CDR1 LGHNA, CDR2 YSLEER. Trimming took off 0 bases at V and 2 bases at J, with 11 bases between the two ends. CDR3 loop: CASSQDPGGAYEQYF. Written as DNA, the CDR3 is TGCGCCAGCAGCCAAGATCCGGGGGGCGCCTACGAGCAGTACTTC.

The chain combines TRBV27 with TRBJ1-4; D is unclear. This CDR3 contains 16 residues. Germline V lookup: CDR1 MNHEY, CDR2 SMNVEV (reference sequence). The V end was cut by 8 bases, the J end by 6 bases, with 22 bases between. CDR3 sequence reads: CASGPAHRSLYEKLFF. The CDR3 DNA is TGTGCCAGCGGTCCAGCCCACAGAAGCCTTTATGAAAAACTGTTTTTT.

The V gene is TRBV5-4, the J gene TRBJ2-7; 10 bases are a match to TRBD2. The CDR3 extends over 17 amino acids. CDR1 and CDR2 (germline): SGHNT, YYREEE (reference sequence). The V and J ends lost 4 bases and 0 bases, in that order; junction bases with no gene match: 10. The CDR3 spells CASSRLGASGGSYEQYF. The CDR3 DNA reads TGTGCCAGCAGCCGCCTCGGGGCTAGCGGGGGCTCCTACGAGCAGTACTTC.

This chain connects TRBV24-1 to TRBJ2-1, with 11 bases that match TRBD2. Germline V gene data show CDR1 as KGHDR and CDR2 as SFDVKD. This CDR3 region has 17 residues. Germline trimming cut 1 base from V and 4 bases from J; bases unmatched to any gene: 5. The CDR3 nucleotides read TGTGCCACCAGTGATTTAGTTAGCGGGGGGGCTTACAATGAGCAGTTCTTC. This encodes CATSDLVSGGAYNEQFF.

V usage is TRBV2 and J usage is TRBJ2-6; D gene unclear. The V gene lost 7 bases and the J gene lost 0 bases, with 7 bases spanning the gap. This CDR3 contains 14 residues. Germline V gene data show CDR1 as SNHLY and CDR2 as FYNNEI. Here the CDR3 reads CASKESSGANVLTF. For the CDR3, the DNA is TGTGCCAGCAAGGAGAGCTCTGGGGCCAACGTCCTGACTTTC.

V and J are TRBV2 and TRBJ2-7; maybe TRBD1 (6 bases). The germline V and J ends were trimmed by 5 bases and 6 bases, with 11 bases remaining between them. The CDR3 contains 12 residues. CDR1 SNHLY and CDR2 FYNNEI come from the germline V gene. CDR3 residues: CASSITGTEQYF. The CDR3, as DNA: TGTGCCAGCAGTATTACAGGGACCGAGCAGTACTTC.

The chain links TRBV29-1 to TRBJ2-1; 8 bases match TRBD1. J lost 10 bases, V lost 1 base, and 9 bases had no gene match. CDR1 is SQVTM, CDR2 ANQGSEA, per germline. The CDR3 is 14 amino acids. The CDR3 DNA is TGCAGCGTTGAAGGAGGGACAGGATTTGACGAGCAGTTCTTC. Translation gives CSVEGGTGFDEQFF.